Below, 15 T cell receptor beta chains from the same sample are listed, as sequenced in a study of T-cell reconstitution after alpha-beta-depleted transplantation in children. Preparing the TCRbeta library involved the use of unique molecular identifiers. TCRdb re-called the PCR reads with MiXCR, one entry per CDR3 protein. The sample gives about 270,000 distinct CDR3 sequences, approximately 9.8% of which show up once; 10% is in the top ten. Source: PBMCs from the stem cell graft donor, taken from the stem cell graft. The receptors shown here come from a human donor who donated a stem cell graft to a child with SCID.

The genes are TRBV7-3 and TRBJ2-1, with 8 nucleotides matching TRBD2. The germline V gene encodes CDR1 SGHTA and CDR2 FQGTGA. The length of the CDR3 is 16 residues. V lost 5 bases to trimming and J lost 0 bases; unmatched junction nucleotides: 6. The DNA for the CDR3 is TGTGCCAGCAGCCCAACGGCGGGGGGCTCCTACAATGAGCAGTTCTTC. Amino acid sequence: CASSPTAGGSYNEQFF. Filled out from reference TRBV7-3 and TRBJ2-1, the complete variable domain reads GAGVSQTPSNKVTEKGKYVELRCDPISGHTALYWYRQSLGQGPEFLIYFQGTGAADDSGLPNDRFFAVRPEGSVSTLKIQRTERGDSAVYLCASSPTAGGSYNEQFFGPGTRLTVL.

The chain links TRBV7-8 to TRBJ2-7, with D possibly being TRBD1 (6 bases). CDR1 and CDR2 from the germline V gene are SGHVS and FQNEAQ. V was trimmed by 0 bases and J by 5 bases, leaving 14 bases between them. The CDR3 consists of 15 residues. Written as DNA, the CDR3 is TGTGCCAGCAGCTTAGCTAGTAACAGGGTCAACGAGCAGTACTTC. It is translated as CASSLASNRVNEQYF. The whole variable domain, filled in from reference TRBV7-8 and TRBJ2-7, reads GAGVSQSPRYKVAKRGQDVALRCDPISGHVSLFWYQQALGQGPEFLTYFQNEAQLDKSGLPSDRFFAERPEGSVSTLKIQRTQQEDSAVYLCASSLASNRVNEQYFGPGTRLTVT.

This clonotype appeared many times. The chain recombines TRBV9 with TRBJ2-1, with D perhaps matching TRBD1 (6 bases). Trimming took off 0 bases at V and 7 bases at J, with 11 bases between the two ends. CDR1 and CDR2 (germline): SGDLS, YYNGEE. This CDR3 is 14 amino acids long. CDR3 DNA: TGTGCCAGCAGCGTAGGACACACAGGGAATGAGCAGTTCTTC. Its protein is CASSVGHTGNEQFF.

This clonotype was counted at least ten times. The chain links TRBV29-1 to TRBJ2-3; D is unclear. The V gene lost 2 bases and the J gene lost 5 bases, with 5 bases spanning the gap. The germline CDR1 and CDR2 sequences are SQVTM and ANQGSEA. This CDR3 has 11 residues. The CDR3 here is CSVESGDTQYF. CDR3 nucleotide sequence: TGCAGCGTTGAATCGGGAGATACGCAGTATTTT.

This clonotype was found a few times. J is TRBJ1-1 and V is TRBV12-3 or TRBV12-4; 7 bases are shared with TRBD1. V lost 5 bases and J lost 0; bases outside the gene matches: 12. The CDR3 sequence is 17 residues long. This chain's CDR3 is CASSPSTGPEMNTEAFF. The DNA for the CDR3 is TGTGCCAGCAGTCCATCGACAGGGCCGGAGATGAACACTGAAGCTTTCTTT.

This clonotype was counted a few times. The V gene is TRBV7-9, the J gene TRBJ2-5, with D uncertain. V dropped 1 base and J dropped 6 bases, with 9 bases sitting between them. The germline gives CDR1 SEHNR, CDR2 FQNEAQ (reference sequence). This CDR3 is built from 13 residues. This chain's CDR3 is CASSLGADQTQYF. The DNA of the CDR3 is TGTGCCAGCAGCTTAGGGGCCGACCAGACCCAGTACTTC.

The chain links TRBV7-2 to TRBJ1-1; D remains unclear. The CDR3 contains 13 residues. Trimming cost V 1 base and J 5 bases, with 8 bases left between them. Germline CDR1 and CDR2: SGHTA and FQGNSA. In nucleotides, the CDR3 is TGTGCCAGCAGCTTAGTGATCTTAACTGAAGCTTTCTTT. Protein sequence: CASSLVILTEAFF.

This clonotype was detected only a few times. CDR3 amino acids: CATSSGTNRAQETQYF. The DNA for the CDR3 is TGTGCCACCAGCAGCGGAACTAACAGGGCCCAAGAGACCCAGTACTTC. The chain combines TRBV15 with TRBJ2-5, with TRBD1 as a possible D gene (6 bases). The CDR3 contains 16 residues. Germline CDR1 reads LNHNV; CDR2 reads YYDKDF (reference sequence). V lost 3 bases and J lost 1, with 15 bases in between. The full variable domain, rest sourced from reference TRBV15 and TRBJ2-5, is DAMVIQNPRYQVTQFGKPVTLSCSQTLNHNVMYWYQQKSSQAPKLLFHYYDKDFNNEADTPDNFQSRRPNTSFCFLDIRSPGLGDTAMYLCATSSGTNRAQETQYFGPGTRLLVL.

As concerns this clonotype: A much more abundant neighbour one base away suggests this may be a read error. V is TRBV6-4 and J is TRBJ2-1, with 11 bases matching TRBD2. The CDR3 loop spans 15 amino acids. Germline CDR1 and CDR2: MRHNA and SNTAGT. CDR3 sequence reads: CASSDSSGGANKQFF. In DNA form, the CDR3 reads TGTGCCAGCAGTGACTCTAGCGGGGGGGCCAATAAGCAGTTCTTC.

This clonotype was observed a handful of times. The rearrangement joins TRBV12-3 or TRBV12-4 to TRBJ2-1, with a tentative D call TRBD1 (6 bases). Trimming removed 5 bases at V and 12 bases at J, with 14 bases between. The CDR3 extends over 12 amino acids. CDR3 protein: CASSPQGFSQFF. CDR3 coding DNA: TGTGCCAGCAGTCCACAGGGATTTTCGCAGTTCTTC.

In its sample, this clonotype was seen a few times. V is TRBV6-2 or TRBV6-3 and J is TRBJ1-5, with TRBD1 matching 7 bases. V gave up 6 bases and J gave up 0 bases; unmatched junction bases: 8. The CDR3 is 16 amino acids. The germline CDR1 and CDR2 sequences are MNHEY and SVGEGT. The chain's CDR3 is CASSFGTANSNQPQHF. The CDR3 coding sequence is TGTGCCAGCAGCTTCGGGACAGCTAATAGCAATCAGCCCCAGCATTTT.

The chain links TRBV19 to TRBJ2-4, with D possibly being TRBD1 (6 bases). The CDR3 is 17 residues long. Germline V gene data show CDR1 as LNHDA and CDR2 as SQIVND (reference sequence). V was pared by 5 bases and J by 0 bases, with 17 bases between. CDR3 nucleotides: TGTGCCAGTAGTCCCGATACAGGGCCATTAGCCAAAAACATTCAGTACTTC. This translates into CASSPDTGPLAKNIQYF.

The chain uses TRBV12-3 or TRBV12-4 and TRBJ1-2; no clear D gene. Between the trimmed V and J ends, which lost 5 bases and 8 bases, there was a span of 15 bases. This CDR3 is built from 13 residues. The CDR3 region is CASSRTVTEGYTF. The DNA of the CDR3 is TGTGCCAGCAGTCGCACAGTTACGGAAGGCTACACCTTC.

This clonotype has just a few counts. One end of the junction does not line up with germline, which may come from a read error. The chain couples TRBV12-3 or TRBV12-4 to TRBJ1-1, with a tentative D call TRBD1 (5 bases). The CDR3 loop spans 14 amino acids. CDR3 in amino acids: CASSWGGSNTEVFF. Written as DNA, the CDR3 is TGTGCCAGCAGTTGGGGCGGATCGAACACTGAAGTTTTCTTT.

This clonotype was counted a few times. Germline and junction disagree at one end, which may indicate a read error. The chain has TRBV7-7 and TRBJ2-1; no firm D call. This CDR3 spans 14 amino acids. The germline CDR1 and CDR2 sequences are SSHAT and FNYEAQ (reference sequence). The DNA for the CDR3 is TGTGCTAGCAGCTTAGGTCCAGGTCAAAATGAGCAGTTCTTC. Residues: CASSLGPGQNEQFF.